Listed below are T cell receptor beta chains from one sample, sequenced in a study of siplizumab effects on memory and regulatory T cells. TCRdb's table, derived via immunoSEQ multiplex PCR, lists solely in-frame clones and lacks some. Counted here are 55,000 to 70,000 clones, more than 80% occurring once; the ten biggest clones make up around 40%. Sequencing was done on a sample of CD8+ T cells sorted from blood. These TCRs come from a human donor in good health. Both conserved end residues are part of each CDR3. D genes are given only for firm matches. Clone sizes are given selectively: once, few, many, or a class where the clone is expanded.

CDR3 length,J gene,D gene,V gene,clone size,CDR3 protein,CDR3 DNA
17,TRBJ2-2,TRBD2,TRBV28,NA,CASSFLGLAGNAKELFF,TGTGCCAGCAGTTTCCTGGGTTTAGCGGGAAATGCCAAGGAGCTGTTTTTT
17,TRBJ2-3,TRBD1,TRBV4-2,NA,CASSHGTGGPSTDTQYF,TGTGCCAGCAGCCACGGGACAGGAGGACCTAGCACAGATACGCAGTATTTT
15,TRBJ2-5,TRBD1,TRBV4-2,NA,CASSQGTGTQETQYF,TGTGCCAGCAGCCAGGGGACAGGGACTCAAGAGACCCAGTACTTC
16,TRBJ2-6,NA,TRBV4-3,NA,CASSQDQSSGANVLTF,TGCGCCAGCAGCCAAGATCAAAGCTCTGGGGCCAACGTCCTGACTTTC
14,TRBJ2-5,NA,TRBV30,NA,CAWNLFGGQETQYF,TGTGCCTGGAACCTATTCGGGGGCCAAGAGACCCAGTACTTC
14,TRBJ2-1,TRBD1,TRBV15,once,CATSKLTGTGEQFF,TGTGCCACCAGCAAACTTACCGGGACAGGAGAGCAGTTCTTC
14,TRBJ2-1,TRBD1,TRBV18,NA,CASSGQGAYNEQFF,TGTGCCAGCTCCGGACAGGGGGCCTACAATGAGCAGTTCTTC
12,TRBJ2-3,NA,TRBV4-2,NA,CASSQAWDTQYF,TGTGCCAGCAGCCAAGCCTGGGATACGCAGTATTTT
15,TRBJ2-1,NA,TRBV6-6,once,CASSFGASSYNEQFF,TGTGCCAGCAGTTTCGGAGCGAGCTCCTACAATGAGCAGTTCTTC
13,TRBJ2-7,NA,TRBV4-1,NA,CASSQGGSDEQYF,TGCGCCAGCAGCCAAGGGGGCAGTGACGAGCAGTACTTC
14,TRBJ1-3,NA,TRBV6-5,NA,CASSEMGSGNTIYF,TGTGCCAGCAGTGAGATGGGTTCTGGAAACACCATATATTTT
12,TRBJ1-1,NA,TRBV6-4,NA,CASSGSNTEAFF,TGTGCCAGCAGCGGTTCGAACACTGAAGCTTTCTTT
15,TRBJ2-1,TRBD2,TRBV25-1,NA,CASSFWREGSNEQFF,TGTGCCAGCAGCTTTTGGCGGGAGGGCTCCAATGAGCAGTTCTTC
15,TRBJ1-5,NA,TRBV2,NA,CASSEARGRNQPQHF,TGTGCCAGCAGTGAAGCGAGGGGTCGCAATCAGCCCCAGCATTTT
11,TRBJ1-1,NA,TRBV29-1,NA,CSVASGLEAFF,TGCAGCGTTGCATCAGGGCTGGAAGCTTTCTTT
14,TRBJ2-1,TRBD1,TRBV19,NA,CASSPGQGAREQFF,TGTGCCAGTAGTCCGGGACAGGGGGCAAGGGAGCAGTTCTTC
14,TRBJ2-7,NA,TRBV14,NA,CASSQDISSYEQYF,TGTGCCAGCAGCCAAGATATCTCCTCCTACGAGCAGTACTTC
17,TRBJ2-2,TRBD1,TRBV7-9,many,CASSSPDGRQGSGELFF,TGTGCCAGCAGCTCCCCGGACGGAAGACAGGGGTCCGGGGAGCTGTTTTTT
15,TRBJ2-1,TRBD1,TRBV27,NA,CASSSPRDRDNEQFF,TGTGCCAGCAGTTCTCCGCGGGACAGGGACAATGAGCAGTTCTTC
12,TRBJ2-3,NA,TRBV2,NA,CASTISTDTQYF,TGTGCCAGCACTATTAGCACAGATACGCAGTATTTT
16,TRBJ1-5,NA,TRBV19,NA,CASSIDEDRGNQPQHF,TGTGCCAGTAGTATAGATGAGGACAGAGGGAATCAGCCCCAGCATTTT
14,TRBJ2-1,NA,TRBV6-4,NA,CASSDRADYNEQFF,TGTGCCAGCAGTGATAGAGCGGATTACAATGAGCAGTTCTTC
13,TRBJ2-7,NA,TRBV6-1,NA,CASYHQGVDEQYF,TGTGCCAGCTATCATCAGGGCGTAGATGAGCAGTACTTC
15,TRBJ2-3,TRBD2,TRBV4-1,NA,CASSHSSGSTDTQYF,TGCGCCAGCAGCCACTCTAGCGGGAGCACAGATACGCAGTATTTT
13,TRBJ1-6,NA,TRBV15,NA,CATSRLVNSPLHF,TGTGCCACCAGCAGACTAGTGAATTCACCCCTCCACTTT
14,TRBJ2-6,NA,TRBV13,NA,CASSLRSGANVLTF,TGTGCCAGCAGCTTGAGATCTGGGGCCAACGTCCTGACTTTC
19,TRBJ1-2,NA,TRBV9,once,CASSVADLAAGIFYGGYTF,TGTGCCAGCAGCGTAGCCGATTTGGCGGCAGGGATATTCTATGGGGGCTACACCTTC
14,TRBJ1-1,NA,TRBV6-1,NA,CASSEFRGNTEAFF,TGTGCCAGCAGTGAATTCAGGGGCAACACTGAAGCTTTCTTT
16,TRBJ2-2,TRBD2,TRBV19,NA,CASRKGLAENTGELFF,TGTGCCAGTAGGAAGGGACTAGCGGAGAACACCGGGGAGCTGTTTTTT
12,TRBJ2-7,NA,TRBV30,few,CAWSVTVYEQYF,TGTGCCTGGAGTGTTACTGTTTACGAGCAGTACTTC
15,TRBJ2-7,NA,TRBV6-6,NA,CASSYYRQDSYEQYF,TGTGCCAGCAGTTATTACCGACAGGACTCCTACGAGCAGTACTTC
13,TRBJ1-2,NA,TRBV19,NA,CASSPGITYGYTF,TGTGCCAGTTCGCCCGGGATTACATATGGCTACACCTTC
13,TRBJ1-5,NA,TRBV9,NA,CASSRGKGQPQHF,TGTGCCAGCAGCCGGGGGAAGGGGCAGCCCCAGCATTTT
15,TRBJ2-7,NA,TRBV9,NA,CASSVAPGATDEQYF,TGTGCCAGCAGCGTAGCCCCAGGGGCAACGGACGAGCAGTACTTC
11,TRBJ2-3,NA,TRBV4-1,NA,CASSQGNRQYF,TGCGCCAGCAGCCAAGGGAACCGGCAGTATTTT
16,TRBJ1-4,NA,TRBV28,NA,CASTFVRGWANEKLFF,TGTGCCAGCACCTTTGTCCGAGGGTGGGCTAATGAAAAACTGTTTTTT
14,TRBJ2-4,NA,TRBV7-8,NA,CASSLGVAKNIQYF,TGTGCCAGCAGCTTGGGGGTAGCCAAAAACATTCAGTACTTC
15,TRBJ2-3,NA,TRBV5-1,NA,CASGIIFSSTDTQYF,TGCGCCAGCGGGATAATATTTTCTAGCACAGATACGCAGTATTTT
15,TRBJ2-7,TRBD2,TRBV9,NA,CASSPTGLAGVEQYF,TGTGCCAGCAGCCCAACTGGACTAGCGGGAGTCGAGCAGTACTTC
11,TRBJ1-2,TRBD1,TRBV2,NA,CASGDSGGYTF,TGTGCCAGCGGGGACAGCGGTGGCTACACCTTC
17,TRBJ2-2,TRBD1,TRBV9,NA,CASSVVVQGANTGELFF,TGTGCCAGCAGCGTAGTTGTACAGGGGGCTAACACCGGGGAGCTGTTTTTT
15,TRBJ1-2,NA,TRBV6-4,NA,CASSDEQWARYGYTF,TGTGCCAGCAGTGATGAACAGTGGGCGCGCTATGGCTACACCTTC
14,TRBJ2-2,NA,TRBV5-1,NA,CASSGGAGTGELFF,TGCGCCAGCAGCGGGGGGGCAGGCACCGGGGAGCTGTTTTTT
16,TRBJ2-1,NA,TRBV19,NA,CASSIATISSYNEQFF,TGTGCCAGTAGTATTGCAACTATTAGCTCCTACAATGAGCAGTTCTTC
16,TRBJ2-1,TRBD2,TRBV27,NA,CASSPGTSGKYNEQFF,TGTGCCAGCAGTCCGGGGACTAGCGGGAAATACAATGAGCAGTTCTTC
14,TRBJ1-2,TRBD1,TRBV2,NA,CASRDTGGDYGYTF,TGTGCCAGCAGAGACACAGGGGGCGACTATGGCTACACCTTC
15,TRBJ2-2,TRBD1,TRBV6-6,NA,CASSYDRGLGGELFF,TGTGCCAGCAGTTACGACAGGGGGTTGGGCGGGGAGCTGTTTTTT
12,TRBJ2-1,NA,TRBV29-1,NA,CSLTGASTEQFF,TGCAGCCTTACTGGGGCCTCCACTGAGCAGTTCTTC
15,TRBJ2-2,TRBD1,TRBV6-6,NA,CASSTGELGTGELFF,TGTGCCAGCAGTACAGGGGAGCTAGGCACCGGGGAGCTGTTTTTT
18,TRBJ2-7,TRBD1,TRBV7-9,NA,CASSSSAVGDRVAYEQYF,TGTGCCAGCAGCTCCTCCGCCGTAGGGGACAGGGTAGCCTACGAGCAGTACTTC
15,TRBJ2-1,TRBD2,TRBV2,NA,CASPEVSSGYNEQFF,TGTGCCAGCCCGGAGGTTTCTAGCGGATACAATGAGCAGTTCTTC
15,TRBJ2-1,NA,TRBV18,NA,CASSPMKTGVNEQFF,TGTGCCAGCTCACCAATGAAGACTGGAGTGAATGAGCAGTTCTTC
16,TRBJ2-3,NA,TRBV11-2,NA,CASSLVTGTATDTQYF,TGTGCCAGCAGCTTAGTAACCGGGACTGCCACAGATACGCAGTATTTT
14,TRBJ1-6,NA,TRBV7-6,once,CASSLTDNNSPLHF,TGTGCCAGCAGCCTGACCGATAATAATTCACCCCTCCACTTT
13,TRBJ2-5,NA,TRBV7-9,NA,CASSDRRSETQYF,TGTGCCAGCAGTGATAGACGGTCAGAGACCCAGTACTTC